This T cell receptor (beta chain) was recorded in a study of T-cell memory formation after mild COVID-19. Study details: In these data, TCR clusters were largely donor specific.

In TCRdb, the 5' RACE reads were re-called with MiXCR into one record per CDR3 protein. The sample consists of around 250,000 distinct CDR3 sequences, roughly a tenth of them appearing once. The V gene end was trimmed by 5 bases and the J gene end by 7 bases; junction bases not matched to a gene: 7. This CDR3 region has 13 residues. Looked up from germline, CDR1 is MDHEN and CDR2 is SYDVKM. This clonotype has only a few counts. The antigen remains unidentified. Broader study findings: Mostly located in CM and EM were contracting CD4+ clones, with contracting CD8+ clones located in EMRA. Clones that got smaller from day 15 to 85 had even CD4/CD8, while clones growing later tipped toward CD4+.

This sequence joins TRBV28 and TRBJ2-7; 8 nucleotides align to TRBD2. This receptor was obtained from a man aged 18 to 29 who had mild COVID-19 (a few samples of this study predate the infection). Cell type and time point are not known. The specimen was PBMCs or a T cell subset sorted from them (not recorded which). CDR3 bases: TGTGCCAGCAGTCCCACGGGAGGGAGTGAGCAGTACGTC. Protein sequence: CASSPTGGSEQYV.